This T cell receptor beta chain was identified during a study of technical replicates of blood from several donors. The CDR3 runs to 14 residues. CDR1 is SGHRS, CDR2 YFSETQ, per germline. With 4 bases clipped from V and 15 bases from J, the junction kept 12 bases outside the gene matches. Sequenced by immunoSEQ multiplex PCR; TCRdb stores in-frame clones only, minus some. The table shows about 88,000 clones, with roughly 94% occurring only once. The sequenced sample was T cells isolated from PBMCs. The chain links TRBV5-1 to TRBJ1-6; 8 positions match TRBD1. This sequence was found in a human donor in good health. The CDR3 sequence is CASSAEVTGVHLHF. CDR3 DNA sequence: TGCGCCAGCAGCGCGGAGGTGACAGGGGTACACCTCCACTTT.